Listed below are T cell receptor beta chains from one sample, sequenced in a study of PD-L1 blockade in urothelial cancer. Clones were sequenced by immunoSEQ multiplex PCR, and TCRdb holds only the in-frame ones, with some missing. In the table there are 50,000 or so clones, about 88% of which are singletons. The source was PBMCs, collected around atezolizumab (anti-PD-L1) treatment. These TCRs come from a man between 65 and 79 years old with urothelial cancer. Both conserved end residues are part of each CDR3. The D gene is left open where the match is weak. Some rows have no size entry. The others give once, few or many, or a class for an expanded clone.

v_call: TRBV5-1; j_call: TRBJ1-3; clone_size: once; d_call: TRBD1; cdr3_nt: TGCGCCAGCAGAACCGGGGACAGAGCAAGGGACACCATATATTTT; cdr3_aa: CASRTGDRARDTIYF
v_call: TRBV18; j_call: TRBJ2-3; clone_size: NA; d_call: TRBD2; cdr3_nt: TGTGCCAGCTCTCCCGGGACTAGCGGCACAGATACGCAGTATTTT; cdr3_aa: CASSPGTSGTDTQYF
v_call: TRBV19; j_call: TRBJ1-5; clone_size: NA; d_call: NA; cdr3_nt: TGTGCCAGTAGTACCGGACAGAACCAGCCCCAGCATTTT; cdr3_aa: CASSTGQNQPQHF
v_call: TRBV6-5; j_call: TRBJ1-2; clone_size: NA; d_call: NA; cdr3_nt: TGTGCCAGCACCACCGGGAGTGCTAACTATGGCTACACCTTC; cdr3_aa: CASTTGSANYGYTF
v_call: TRBV4-3; j_call: TRBJ2-2; clone_size: NA; d_call: NA; cdr3_nt: TGCGCCAGCAGCCCCGCGAGCCAGGGGAACACCGGGGAGCTGTTTTTT; cdr3_aa: CASSPASQGNTGELFF
v_call: TRBV7-2; j_call: TRBJ2-1; clone_size: NA; d_call: NA; cdr3_nt: TGTGCCAGCAGCGCCGGGGGGCCCCTGGGAAATGAGCAGTTCTTC; cdr3_aa: CASSAGGPLGNEQFF
v_call: TRBV28; j_call: TRBJ1-4; clone_size: NA; d_call: TRBD1; cdr3_nt: TGTGCCAGCAGCTTCGACAGGGTTAATGAAAAACTGTTTTTT; cdr3_aa: CASSFDRVNEKLFF
v_call: TRBV10-3; j_call: TRBJ2-1; clone_size: NA; d_call: NA; cdr3_nt: TGTGCCATCAGTGGAGGGGGCGGGAGGAATGAGCAGTTCTTC; cdr3_aa: CAISGGGGRNEQFF
v_call: TRBV5-1; j_call: TRBJ2-4; clone_size: NA; d_call: TRBD2; cdr3_nt: TGCGCCAGCAGCACCGGGCTAGCGGTAGCCAAAAACATTCAGTACTTC; cdr3_aa: CASSTGLAVAKNIQYF
v_call: TRBV10-3; j_call: TRBJ2-2; clone_size: NA; d_call: TRBD1; cdr3_nt: TGTGCCATCAGTGAAGAAGGGACAGCTTACACCGGGGAGCTGTTTTTT; cdr3_aa: CAISEEGTAYTGELFF
v_call: TRBV28; j_call: TRBJ1-2; clone_size: NA; d_call: NA; cdr3_nt: TGTGCCAGCAGTTTATATTTCCAGGGGTATGGCTACACCTTC; cdr3_aa: CASSLYFQGYGYTF
v_call: TRBV7-8; j_call: TRBJ1-4; clone_size: NA; d_call: TRBD1; cdr3_nt: TGTGCCAGCAGCGCCCAGACAGGGGGTTATGAAAAACTGTTTTTT; cdr3_aa: CASSAQTGGYEKLFF
v_call: TRBV19; j_call: TRBJ1-1; clone_size: NA; d_call: TRBD1; cdr3_nt: TGTGCCAGTAGTTACGACAGGGCGAACACTGAAGCTTTCTTT; cdr3_aa: CASSYDRANTEAFF
v_call: TRBV27; j_call: TRBJ1-1; clone_size: NA; d_call: NA; cdr3_nt: TGTGCCAGCAGTTTAAGGGGTGAAGCTTTCTTT; cdr3_aa: CASSLRGEAFF
v_call: TRBV28; j_call: TRBJ1-4; clone_size: NA; d_call: TRBD1; cdr3_nt: TGTGCCAGCAGATCCTCGACAGGGTTTAATGAAAAACTGTTTTTT; cdr3_aa: CASRSSTGFNEKLFF
v_call: TRBV19; j_call: TRBJ2-7; clone_size: NA; d_call: TRBD1; cdr3_nt: TGTGCCAGTAGTCCTACGGGACAGCCCTACGAGCAGTACTTC; cdr3_aa: CASSPTGQPYEQYF
v_call: TRBV5-1; j_call: TRBJ1-3; clone_size: NA; d_call: TRBD1; cdr3_nt: TGCGCCAGCAGCGAGAGGACAGGCTCTGGAAACACCATATATTTT; cdr3_aa: CASSERTGSGNTIYF
v_call: TRBV7-3; j_call: TRBJ2-1; clone_size: NA; d_call: NA; cdr3_nt: TGTGCCAGCAGCTCCCTCGGGGTTGGGTACAATGAGCAGTTCTTC; cdr3_aa: CASSSLGVGYNEQFF
v_call: TRBV28; j_call: TRBJ1-2; clone_size: NA; d_call: NA; cdr3_nt: TGTGCCAGCAGTCAATACTTCACAGGGAACTATGGCTACACCTTC; cdr3_aa: CASSQYFTGNYGYTF
v_call: TRBV5-8; j_call: TRBJ2-2; clone_size: NA; d_call: NA; cdr3_nt: TGTGCCAGCAGCCTGCCGGGAGTAAACACCGGGGAGCTGTTTTTT; cdr3_aa: CASSLPGVNTGELFF
v_call: TRBV2; j_call: TRBJ2-7; clone_size: few; d_call: TRBD2; cdr3_nt: TGTGCCAGCAGACTTACTAGCGCTGAGCAGTACTTC; cdr3_aa: CASRLTSAEQYF
v_call: TRBV6-5; j_call: TRBJ2-3; clone_size: NA; d_call: NA; cdr3_nt: TGTGCCAGCGGGGAGGGGGTTACGCAGTATTTT; cdr3_aa: CASGEGVTQYF
v_call: TRBV28; j_call: TRBJ2-3; clone_size: NA; d_call: NA; cdr3_nt: TGTGCCAGCAGTTTTTGGGGAGTCACAGATACGCAGTATTTT; cdr3_aa: CASSFWGVTDTQYF
v_call: TRBV27; j_call: TRBJ2-7; clone_size: NA; d_call: NA; cdr3_nt: TGTGCCAGCAGTTTAAGGCAGGGCTACGAGCAGTACTTC; cdr3_aa: CASSLRQGYEQYF
v_call: TRBV6-5; j_call: TRBJ2-7; clone_size: once; d_call: NA; cdr3_nt: TGTGCCAGCAGTGAAGCACAGGTGGAGTACTTC; cdr3_aa: CASSEAQVEYF
v_call: TRBV18; j_call: TRBJ1-2; clone_size: NA; d_call: TRBD1; cdr3_nt: TGTGCCAGCTCACTAGGGACAGGGGACGGCTACACCTTC; cdr3_aa: CASSLGTGDGYTF
v_call: TRBV2; j_call: TRBJ2-5; clone_size: NA; d_call: TRBD2; cdr3_nt: TGTGCCAGCAGGACGTTAGCGGGGGGATCCCCGGTTCAGTACTTC; cdr3_aa: CASRTLAGGSPVQYF
v_call: TRBV4-1; j_call: TRBJ1-1; clone_size: NA; d_call: TRBD1; cdr3_nt: TGCGCCAGCAGCCCAATTAGGGGGCGGACGAACACTGAAGCTTTCTTT; cdr3_aa: CASSPIRGRTNTEAFF
v_call: TRBV5-1; j_call: TRBJ2-1; clone_size: NA; d_call: TRBD2; cdr3_nt: TGCGCCAGCAGCTTGGTAGCGGGACGAGAGCAGTTCTTC; cdr3_aa: CASSLVAGREQFF
v_call: TRBV19; j_call: TRBJ2-7; clone_size: NA; d_call: TRBD1; cdr3_nt: TGTGCCAGTAGTCACCAGGGGGTACCTGGCGAGCAGTACTTC; cdr3_aa: CASSHQGVPGEQYF
v_call: TRBV5-1; j_call: TRBJ2-2; clone_size: NA; d_call: TRBD2; cdr3_nt: TGCGCCAGCAGCGGGGGACTAGCGGGGATCTCACACACCGGGGAGCTGTTTTTT; cdr3_aa: CASSGGLAGISHTGELFF
v_call: TRBV7-2; j_call: TRBJ1-3; clone_size: NA; d_call: NA; cdr3_nt: TGTGCCAGCAGCTTACAGGGTCCCTCTGGAAACACCATATATTTT; cdr3_aa: CASSLQGPSGNTIYF
v_call: TRBV7-2; j_call: TRBJ1-2; clone_size: NA; d_call: NA; cdr3_nt: TGTGCCAGCAGCTTAGGGAGGTCCAACTATGGCTACACCTTC; cdr3_aa: CASSLGRSNYGYTF
v_call: TRBV5-4; j_call: TRBJ1-6; clone_size: NA; d_call: TRBD1; cdr3_nt: TGTGCCAGCCGTGGGGGAGGACAGGGATCGTCCGCCCTCCACTTT; cdr3_aa: CASRGGGQGSSALHF
v_call: TRBV4-1; j_call: TRBJ2-3; clone_size: NA; d_call: NA; cdr3_nt: TGCGCCAGCAGCCTCGGGGTAAGAACAGATACGCAGTATTTT; cdr3_aa: CASSLGVRTDTQYF